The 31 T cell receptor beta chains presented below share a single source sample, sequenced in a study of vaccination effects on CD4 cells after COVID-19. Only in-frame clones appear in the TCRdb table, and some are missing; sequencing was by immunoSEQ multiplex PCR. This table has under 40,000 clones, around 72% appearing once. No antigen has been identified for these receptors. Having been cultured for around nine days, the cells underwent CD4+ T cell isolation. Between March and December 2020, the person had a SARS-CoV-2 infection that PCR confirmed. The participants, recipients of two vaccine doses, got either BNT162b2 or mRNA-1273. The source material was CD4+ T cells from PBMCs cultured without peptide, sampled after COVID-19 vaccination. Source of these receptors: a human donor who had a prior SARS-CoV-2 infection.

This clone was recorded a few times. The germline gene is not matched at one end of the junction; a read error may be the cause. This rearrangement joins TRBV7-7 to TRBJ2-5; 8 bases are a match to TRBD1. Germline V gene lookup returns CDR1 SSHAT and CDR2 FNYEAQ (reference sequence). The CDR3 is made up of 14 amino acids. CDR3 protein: CASSTQGAEETQYF. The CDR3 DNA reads TGTGCTAGCAGCACGCAGGGGGCGGAAGAGACCCAGTACTTC.

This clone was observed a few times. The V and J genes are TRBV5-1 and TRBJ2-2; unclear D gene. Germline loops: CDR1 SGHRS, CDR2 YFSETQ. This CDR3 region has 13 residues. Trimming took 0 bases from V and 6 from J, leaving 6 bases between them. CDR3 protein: CASSLGAAGELFF. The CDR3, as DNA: TGCGCCAGCAGCTTGGGGGCTGCCGGGGAGCTGTTTTTT.

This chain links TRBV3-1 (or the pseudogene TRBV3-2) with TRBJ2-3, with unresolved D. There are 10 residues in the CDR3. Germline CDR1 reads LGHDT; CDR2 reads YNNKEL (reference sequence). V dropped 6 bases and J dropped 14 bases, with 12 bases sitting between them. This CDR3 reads CASRPGSVYF. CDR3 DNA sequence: TGTGCCAGCAGACCCGGAAGCGTGTATTTT.

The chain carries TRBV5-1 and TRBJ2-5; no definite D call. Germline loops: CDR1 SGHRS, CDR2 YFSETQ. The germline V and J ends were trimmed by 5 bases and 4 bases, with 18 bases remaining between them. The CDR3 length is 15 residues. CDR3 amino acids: CASSPAAGVGETQYF. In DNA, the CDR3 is TGCGCCAGCAGTCCCGCGGCTGGGGTGGGAGAGACCCAGTACTTC. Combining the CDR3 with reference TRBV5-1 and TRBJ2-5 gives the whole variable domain KAGVTQTPRYLIKTRGQQVTLSCSPISGHRSVSWYQQTPGQGLQFLFEYFSETQRNKGNFPGRFSGRQFSNSRSEMNVSTLELGDSALYLCASSPAAGVGETQYFGPGTRLLVL.

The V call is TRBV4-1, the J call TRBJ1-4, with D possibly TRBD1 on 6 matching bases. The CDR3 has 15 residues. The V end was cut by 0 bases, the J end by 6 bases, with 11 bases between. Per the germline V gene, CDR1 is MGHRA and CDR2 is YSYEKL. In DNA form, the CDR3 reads TGCGCCAGCAGCCAAGATAGGGCAGGGGATGAAAAACTGTTTTTT. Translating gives CASSQDRAGDEKLFF.

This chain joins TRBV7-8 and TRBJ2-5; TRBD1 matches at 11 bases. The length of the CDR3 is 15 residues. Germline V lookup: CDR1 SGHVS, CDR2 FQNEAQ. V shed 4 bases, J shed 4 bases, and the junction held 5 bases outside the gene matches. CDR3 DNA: TGTGCCAGCAGCTCCCGGGACAGGGGGAGAGAGACCCAGTACTTC. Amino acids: CASSSRDRGRETQYF.

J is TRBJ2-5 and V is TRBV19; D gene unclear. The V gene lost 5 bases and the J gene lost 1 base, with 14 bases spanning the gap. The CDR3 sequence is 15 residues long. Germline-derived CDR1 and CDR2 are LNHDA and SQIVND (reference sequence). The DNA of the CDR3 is TGTGCCAGTAGTTCTTCTGGCACCCTCCAAGAGACCCAGTACTTC. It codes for CASSSSGTLQETQYF.

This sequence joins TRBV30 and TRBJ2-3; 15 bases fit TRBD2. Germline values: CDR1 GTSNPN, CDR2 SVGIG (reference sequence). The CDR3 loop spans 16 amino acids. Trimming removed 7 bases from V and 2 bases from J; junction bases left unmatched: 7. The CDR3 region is CASGLAGGSNTDTQYF. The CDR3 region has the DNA TGTGCCTCAGGACTAGCGGGGGGGTCTAACACAGATACGCAGTATTTT.

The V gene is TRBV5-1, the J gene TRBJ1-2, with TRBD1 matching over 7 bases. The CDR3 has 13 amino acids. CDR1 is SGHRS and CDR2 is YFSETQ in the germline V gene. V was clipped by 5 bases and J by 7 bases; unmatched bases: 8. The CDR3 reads CASRAGTESGYTF. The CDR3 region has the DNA TGCGCCAGCAGAGCCGGGACAGAAAGTGGCTACACCTTC.

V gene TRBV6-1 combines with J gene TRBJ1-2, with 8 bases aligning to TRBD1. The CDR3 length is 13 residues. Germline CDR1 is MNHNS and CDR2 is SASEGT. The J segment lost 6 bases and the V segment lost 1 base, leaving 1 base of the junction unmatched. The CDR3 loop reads CASSEVDRDGYTF. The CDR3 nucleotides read TGTGCCAGCAGTGAAGTGGACAGGGATGGCTACACCTTC.

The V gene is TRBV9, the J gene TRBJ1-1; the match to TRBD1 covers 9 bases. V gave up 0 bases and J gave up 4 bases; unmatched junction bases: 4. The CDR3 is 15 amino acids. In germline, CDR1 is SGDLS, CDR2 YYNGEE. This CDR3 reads CASSVDGQGLTEAFF. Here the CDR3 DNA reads TGTGCCAGCAGCGTAGATGGACAGGGGCTCACTGAAGCTTTCTTT.

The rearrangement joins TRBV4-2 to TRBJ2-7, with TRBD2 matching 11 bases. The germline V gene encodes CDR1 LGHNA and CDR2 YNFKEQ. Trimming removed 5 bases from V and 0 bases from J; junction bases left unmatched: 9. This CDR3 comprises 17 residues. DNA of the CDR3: TGTGCCAGCAGCGGGCTAGCGGGAGGACTGAGCTCCTACGAGCAGTACTTC. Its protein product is CASSGLAGGLSSYEQYF.

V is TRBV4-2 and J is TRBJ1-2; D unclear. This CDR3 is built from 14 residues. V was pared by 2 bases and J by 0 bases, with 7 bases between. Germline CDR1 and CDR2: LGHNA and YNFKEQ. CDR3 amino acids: CASSQSQANYGYTF. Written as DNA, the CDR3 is TGTGCCAGCAGCCAATCGCAAGCTAACTATGGCTACACCTTC.

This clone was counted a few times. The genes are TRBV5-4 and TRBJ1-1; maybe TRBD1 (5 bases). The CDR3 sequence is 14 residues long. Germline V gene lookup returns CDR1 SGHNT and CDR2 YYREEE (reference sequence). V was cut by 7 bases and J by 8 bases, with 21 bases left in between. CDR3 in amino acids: CASQPQGSSREAFF. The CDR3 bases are TGTGCCAGCCAACCCCAGGGCTCGTCCAGGGAAGCTTTCTTT.

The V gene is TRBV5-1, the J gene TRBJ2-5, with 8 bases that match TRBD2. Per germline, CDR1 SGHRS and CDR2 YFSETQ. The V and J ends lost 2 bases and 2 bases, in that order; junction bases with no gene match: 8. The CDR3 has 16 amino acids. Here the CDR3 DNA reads TGCGCCAGCAGCTTACGTAGCGGGAACCATCAAGAGACCCAGTACTTC. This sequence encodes CASSLRSGNHQETQYF.

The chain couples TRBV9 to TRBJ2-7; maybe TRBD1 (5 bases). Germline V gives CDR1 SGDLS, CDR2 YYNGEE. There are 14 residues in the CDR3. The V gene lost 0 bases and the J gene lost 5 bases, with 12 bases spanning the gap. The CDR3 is CASSVDAGIDEQYF. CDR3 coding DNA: TGTGCCAGCAGCGTAGACGCAGGGATAGACGAGCAGTACTTC.

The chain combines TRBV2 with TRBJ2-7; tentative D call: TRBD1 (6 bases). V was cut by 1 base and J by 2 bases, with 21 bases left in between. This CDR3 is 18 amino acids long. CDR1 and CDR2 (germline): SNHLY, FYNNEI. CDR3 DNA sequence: TGTGCCAGCAGTGAAGGCACAGGGTATCCCGAGTCGACCTACGAGCAGTACTTC. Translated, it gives CASSEGTGYPESTYEQYF.

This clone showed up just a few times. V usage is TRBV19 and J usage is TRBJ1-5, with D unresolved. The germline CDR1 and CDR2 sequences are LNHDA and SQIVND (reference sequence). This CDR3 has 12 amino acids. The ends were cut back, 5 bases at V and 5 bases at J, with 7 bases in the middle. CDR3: CASSDQDQPQHF. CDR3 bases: TGTGCCAGTAGTGACCAAGATCAGCCCCAGCATTTT.

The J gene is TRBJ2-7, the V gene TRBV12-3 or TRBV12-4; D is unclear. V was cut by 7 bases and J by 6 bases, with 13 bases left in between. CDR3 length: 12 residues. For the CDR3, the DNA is TGTGCCAGCACACCCGCCCCTCCCGAGCAGTACTTC. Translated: CASTPAPPEQYF.

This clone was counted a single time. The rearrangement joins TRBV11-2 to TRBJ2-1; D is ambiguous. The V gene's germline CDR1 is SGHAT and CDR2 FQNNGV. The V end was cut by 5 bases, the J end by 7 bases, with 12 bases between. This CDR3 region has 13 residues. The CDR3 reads CASSTSLVNEQFF. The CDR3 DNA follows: TGTGCCAGCAGCACGTCTTTGGTTAATGAGCAGTTCTTC.

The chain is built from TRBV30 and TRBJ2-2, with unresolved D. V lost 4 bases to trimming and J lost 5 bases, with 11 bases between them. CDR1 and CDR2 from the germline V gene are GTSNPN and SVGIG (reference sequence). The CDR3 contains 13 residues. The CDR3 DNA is TGTGCCTGGAATGTCGGGCGGACCGGGGAGCTGTTTTTT. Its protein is CAWNVGRTGELFF.

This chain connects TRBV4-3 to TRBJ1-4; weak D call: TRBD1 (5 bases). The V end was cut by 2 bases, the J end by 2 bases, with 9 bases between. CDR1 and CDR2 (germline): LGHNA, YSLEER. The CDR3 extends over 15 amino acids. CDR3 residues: CASSQYGGTNEKLFF. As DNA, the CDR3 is TGCGCCAGCAGCCAATATGGGGGGACTAATGAAAAACTGTTTTTT.

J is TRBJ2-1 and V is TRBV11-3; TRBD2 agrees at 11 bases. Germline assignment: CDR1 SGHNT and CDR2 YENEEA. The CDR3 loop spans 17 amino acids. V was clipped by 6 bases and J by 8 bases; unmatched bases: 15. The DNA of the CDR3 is TGTGCCAGCAGACTAGCGGGAGACCCCAATGACTTGGATGAGCAGTTCTTC. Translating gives CASRLAGDPNDLDEQFF. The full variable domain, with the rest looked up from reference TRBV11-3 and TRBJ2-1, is EAGVVQSPRYKIIEKKQPVAFWCNPISGHNTLYWYLQNLGQGPELLIRYENEEAVDDSQLPKDRFSAERLKGVDSTLKIQPAELGDSAVYLCASRLAGDPNDLDEQFFGPGTRLTVL.

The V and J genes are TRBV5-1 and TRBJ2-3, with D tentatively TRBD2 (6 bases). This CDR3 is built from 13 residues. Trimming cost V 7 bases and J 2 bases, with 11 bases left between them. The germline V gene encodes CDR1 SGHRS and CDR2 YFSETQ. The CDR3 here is CASGEEYTDTQYF. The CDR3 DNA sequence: TGCGCCAGCGGGGAGGAGTACACAGATACGCAGTATTTT.

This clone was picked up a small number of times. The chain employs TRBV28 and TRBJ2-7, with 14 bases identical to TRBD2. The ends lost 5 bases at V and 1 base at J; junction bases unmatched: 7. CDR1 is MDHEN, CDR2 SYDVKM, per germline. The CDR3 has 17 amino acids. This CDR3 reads CASSMGLAGVRSYEQYF. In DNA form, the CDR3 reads TGTGCCAGCAGTATGGGACTAGCGGGGGTTAGATCCTACGAGCAGTACTTC.

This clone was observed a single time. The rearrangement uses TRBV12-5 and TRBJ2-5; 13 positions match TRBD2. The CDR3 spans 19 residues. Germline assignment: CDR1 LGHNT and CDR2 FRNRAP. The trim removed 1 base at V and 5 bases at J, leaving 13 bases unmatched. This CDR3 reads CASGLAPRLAGGSGETQYF. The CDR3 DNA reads TGTGCTAGTGGTTTGGCCCCGAGACTAGCGGGGGGATCTGGTGAGACCCAGTACTTC.

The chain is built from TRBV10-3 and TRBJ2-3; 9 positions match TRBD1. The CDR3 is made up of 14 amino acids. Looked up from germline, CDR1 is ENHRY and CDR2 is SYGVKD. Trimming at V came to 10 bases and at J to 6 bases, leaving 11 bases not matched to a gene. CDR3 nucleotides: TGTGCCACCACCTTGGACAGGGGAGTGGATACGCAGTATTTT. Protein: CATTLDRGVDTQYF.

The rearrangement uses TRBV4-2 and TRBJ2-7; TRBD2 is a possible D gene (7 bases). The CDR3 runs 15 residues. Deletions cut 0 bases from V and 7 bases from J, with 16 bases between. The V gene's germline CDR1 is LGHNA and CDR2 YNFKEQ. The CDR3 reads CASSQEWTGGREQYF. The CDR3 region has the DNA TGTGCCAGCAGCCAAGAGTGGACGGGGGGCCGTGAGCAGTACTTC.

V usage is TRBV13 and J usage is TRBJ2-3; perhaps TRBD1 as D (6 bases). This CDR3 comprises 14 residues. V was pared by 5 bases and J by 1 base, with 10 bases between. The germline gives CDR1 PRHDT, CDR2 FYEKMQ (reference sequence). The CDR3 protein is CASSTRQGTDTQYF. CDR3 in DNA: TGTGCCAGCAGCACCCGACAGGGCACAGATACGCAGTATTTT.

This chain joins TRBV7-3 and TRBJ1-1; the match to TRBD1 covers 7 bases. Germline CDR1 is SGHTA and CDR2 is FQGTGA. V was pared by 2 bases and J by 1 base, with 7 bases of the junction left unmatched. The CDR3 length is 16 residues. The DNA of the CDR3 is TGTGCCAGCAGCTTATTTGGTGGGACAGCGAACACTGAAGCTTTCTTT. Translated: CASSLFGGTANTEAFF.

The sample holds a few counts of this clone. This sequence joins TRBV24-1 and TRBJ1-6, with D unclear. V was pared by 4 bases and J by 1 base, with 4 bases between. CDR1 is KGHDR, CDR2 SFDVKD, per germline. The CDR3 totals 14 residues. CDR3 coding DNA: TGTGCCACCAGTGAGGGTTCCTATAATTCACCCCTCCACTTT. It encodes CATSEGSYNSPLHF.